The 30 T cell receptor beta chains listed next were all sequenced from one sample in a study of siplizumab effects on memory and regulatory T cells. TCRdb's copy holds only in-frame clones and misses some; the assay was immunoSEQ multiplex PCR. This sample has over 85,000 clones; roughly 93% occur once, and the top ten carry roughly 7.1%. Source material: CD8+ T cells sorted from blood. The origin of the receptors is a human donor in good health.

This clone came up once. The chain employs TRBV2 and TRBJ1-5; possible D gene TRBD1, 5 bases. V gave up 3 bases and J gave up 9 bases, with 12 bases separating them. CDR1 and CDR2 from the germline V gene are SNHLY and FYNNEI. There are 13 residues in the CDR3. CDR3 DNA: TGTGCCAGCAGTGACAGGGAGTTAACGCCCCAGCATTTT. It encodes CASSDRELTPQHF.

This clone was detected only a few times. The V and J genes are TRBV29-1 and TRBJ2-7; TRBD1 matches 7 bases. The germline V gene has CDR1 SQVTM and CDR2 ANQGSEA. CDR3 length equals 15 residues. The V and J ends lost 3 bases and 0 bases, in that order; junction bases with no gene match: 8. CDR3 sequence reads: CSVEVGQASSYEQYF. As DNA, the CDR3 is TGCAGCGTTGAGGTCGGACAGGCGAGCTCCTACGAGCAGTACTTC.

The chain uses TRBV4-2 and TRBJ2-1; no definite D call. The CDR3 loop spans 14 amino acids. V lost 4 bases, J lost 8 bases, and 15 bases lay in between. Germline CDR1 LGHNA, CDR2 YNFKEQ. Written as DNA, the CDR3 is TGTGCCAGCAGCCCCCGACCAGCCGGTTATGAGCAGTTCTTC. This encodes CASSPRPAGYEQFF.

V and J are TRBV2 and TRBJ1-1, with TRBD1 as a possible D gene (6 bases). V lost 11 bases, J lost 0 bases, and 13 bases lay in between. Germline V gene lookup returns CDR1 SNHLY and CDR2 FYNNEI. The CDR3 contains 13 residues. The CDR3 sequence: CAARDTLNTEAFF. The CDR3 DNA follows: TGTGCCGCAAGGGACACCTTGAACACTGAAGCTTTCTTT.

The rearrangement joins TRBV27 to TRBJ1-2, with D unclear. Germline V gene sequence: CDR1 MNHEY, CDR2 SMNVEV (reference sequence). V lost 0 bases and J lost 4, with 3 bases in between. The CDR3 is made up of 12 amino acids. The CDR3 reads CASSLSGYGYTF. In DNA, the CDR3 is TGTGCCAGCAGTTTATCGGGCTATGGCTACACCTTC.

The chain uses TRBV5-6 and TRBJ1-2; TRBD1 matches at 11 bases. Germline V gene sequence: CDR1 SGHDT, CDR2 YYEEEE. CDR3 length equals 18 residues. V was pared by 3 bases and J by 4 bases, with 14 bases of the junction left unmatched. CDR3 sequence reads: CASSSRMSDRGLVYGYTF. For the CDR3, the DNA is TGTGCCAGCAGCTCCAGGATGTCGGACAGGGGGCTAGTCTATGGCTACACCTTC.

The chain joins TRBV5-6 to TRBJ2-7, with D perhaps TRBD2 (7 bases). CDR1 is SGHDT, CDR2 YYEEEE, per germline. The CDR3 covers 13 residues. V was shortened by 1 base and J by 5 bases, with 10 bases between the two germline ends. DNA of the CDR3: TGTGCCAGCAGCTTGACAGGGAGGGACGAGCAGTACTTC. The encoded protein is CASSLTGRDEQYF.

The rearrangement links TRBV15 to TRBJ2-1; 7 bases fit TRBD2. The V gene's germline CDR1 is LNHNV and CDR2 YYDKDF (reference sequence). The CDR3 sequence is 16 residues long. V trimming: 5 bases; J trimming: 5 bases; junction bases outside the gene matches: 12. CDR3 residues: CATSGSPSGPNNEQFF. CDR3 sequence (DNA): TGTGCCACCAGCGGATCCCCTAGCGGCCCCAACAATGAGCAGTTCTTC.

Notes on this clone: This CDR3 is also generated by other DNA sequences in the sample. The chain is built from TRBV27 and TRBJ1-5; TRBD1 might be the D (5 bases). This CDR3 spans 14 amino acids. Trimming cost V 3 bases and J 4 bases, with 10 bases left between them. Germline V gives CDR1 MNHEY, CDR2 SMNVEV (reference sequence). CDR3 coding DNA: TGTGCCAGCAGTTTGCAGGGCTCAAATCAGCCCCAGCATTTT. Its translation is CASSLQGSNQPQHF.

The rearrangement links TRBV10-3 to TRBJ2-5; 9 nucleotides agree with TRBD1. J lost 9 bases, V lost 2 bases, and 13 bases had no gene match. This CDR3 comprises 16 residues. From germline, CDR1 is ENHRY and CDR2 SYGVKD. The CDR3: CAISEGGQGRFEAQYF. CDR3 nucleotides: TGTGCCATCAGTGAGGGGGGACAGGGTCGGTTTGAGGCCCAGTACTTC.

A single count supports this clone. The V call is TRBV5-3, the J call TRBJ1-3; D is unresolved. TRBV5-3 is treated as an ORF (open reading frame) with a function not yet certain. V lost 2 bases and J 0 bases, leaving 6 bases between the germline ends. The CDR3 has 14 amino acids. The CDR3 bases are TGTGCCAGAAGCTTCATTTTCTCTGGAAACACCATATATTTT. Translation: CARSFIFSGNTIYF.

This rearrangement joins TRBV13 to TRBJ2-5; D could derive from TRBD1 or TRBD2 (5 bases each). The assigned J gene may be wrong: the sequence end matches TRBJ2-7 better. Looked up from germline, CDR1 is PRHDT and CDR2 is FYEKMQ (reference sequence). This CDR3 is 15 amino acids long. CDR3 sequence (DNA): TGTGCCAGCAGCTTACGGGACGGGATAACCTACGAGCAGTACTTC. Protein: CASSLRDGITYEQYF.

The chain is built from TRBV19 and TRBJ2-1, with D hard to call. CDR3 length: 13 amino acids. Trimming removed 1 base at V and 6 bases at J, with 7 bases between. Germline V lookup: CDR1 LNHDA, CDR2 SQIVND (reference sequence). The CDR3 nucleotides are TGTGCCAGTAGTATAGGTTGGGGCAATGAGCAGTTCTTC. Amino acid sequence: CASSIGWGNEQFF.

The rearrangement links TRBV27 to TRBJ2-5; 7 bases fit TRBD2. The J call may be wrong; the DNA end is better matched by TRBJ2-7. The germline gives CDR1 MNHEY, CDR2 SMNVEV (reference sequence). The CDR3 sequence is 14 residues long. DNA for the CDR3: TGTGCCAGCAGTCCCCGGGGAGGGGTCTACGAGCAGTACTTC. Its protein is CASSPRGGVYEQYF.

The rearrangement joins TRBV5-4 to TRBJ2-3; TRBD1 or TRBD2 may be the D gene (5 bases each). Germline CDR1 and CDR2: SGHNT and YYREEE (reference sequence). The CDR3 is 15 residues long. The V end was cut by 3 bases, the J end by 2 bases, with 13 bases between. CDR3 sequence: CASSSRDPFTDTQYF. The CDR3 region has the DNA TGTGCCAGCAGCTCCAGGGACCCCTTCACAGATACGCAGTATTTT.

The CDR3 spells CASSQSPGENTEAFF. The CDR3 nucleotides read TGCGCCAGCAGCCAGTCCCCCGGGGAGAACACTGAAGCTTTCTTT. V and J are TRBV4-1 and TRBJ1-1; D is ambiguous. Trimming removed 3 bases at V and 1 base at J, with 12 bases between. CDR1 is MGHRA, CDR2 YSYEKL, per germline. The CDR3 covers 15 residues.

Concerning this clone itself: Different DNA sequences within this sample yield the same CDR3. The J gene is TRBJ2-7, the V gene TRBV5-1, with a weak D call TRBD1 (5 bases). Deletions cut 0 bases from V and 0 bases from J, with 7 bases between. The length of the CDR3 is 14 residues. Germline CDR1 SGHRS, CDR2 YFSETQ. CDR3 sequence reads: CASSLADSSYEQYF. CDR3 DNA: TGCGCCAGCAGCTTGGCCGACAGCTCCTACGAGCAGTACTTC.

The gene calls are TRBV27 and TRBJ1-2; no clear D gene. Germline-derived CDR1 and CDR2 are MNHEY and SMNVEV (reference sequence). The CDR3 covers 15 residues. V was shortened by 0 bases and J by 2 bases, with 10 bases between the two germline ends. Here the CDR3 reads CASSLSGINNYGYTF. CDR3 nucleotides: TGTGCCAGCAGTTTATCAGGGATTAACAACTATGGCTACACCTTC.

This clone was observed a handful of times. The J gene is TRBJ2-7, the V gene TRBV4-3; D is possibly TRBD2 (6 bases). V gave up 1 base and J gave up 8 bases, with 12 bases separating them. The germline V gene has CDR1 LGHNA and CDR2 YSLEER. There are 13 residues in the CDR3. The CDR3 loop is CASSQVEGDKQYF. CDR3 bases: TGCGCCAGCAGCCAAGTGGAGGGAGATAAGCAGTACTTC.

The chain has TRBV2 and TRBJ2-3, with D unclear. V dropped 10 bases and J dropped 3 bases, with 17 bases sitting between them. The CDR3 is 14 residues long. CDR1 SNHLY and CDR2 FYNNEI come from the germline V gene. CDR3 coding DNA: TGTGCCATACCGGAAAGGGTAGGAACAGATACGCAGTATTTT. Its protein product is CAIPERVGTDTQYF. Looking up the rest from reference TRBV2 and TRBJ2-3 gives the full variable domain: EPEVTQTPSHQVTQMGQEVILRCVPISNHLYFYWYRQILGQKVEFLVSFYNNEISEKSEIFDDQFSVERPDGSNFTLKIRSTKLEDSAMYFCAIPERVGTDTQYFGPGTRLTVL.

The chain has TRBV5-1 and TRBJ2-2; D may be TRBD1 or TRBD2 (5 bases each). Looked up from germline, CDR1 is SGHRS and CDR2 is YFSETQ. The CDR3 is 12 residues long. Trimming shortened V by 7 bases and J by 6 bases, and 10 bases separated the two germline ends. For the CDR3, the DNA is TGCGCCAGCTTTGGGACGCCCGGGGAGCTGTTTTTT. It encodes CASFGTPGELFF. Full variable domain (rest looked up from reference TRBV5-1 and TRBJ2-2): KAGVTQTPRYLIKTRGQQVTLSCSPISGHRSVSWYQQTPGQGLQFLFEYFSETQRNKGNFPGRFSGRQFSNSRSEMNVSTLELGDSALYLCASFGTPGELFFGEGSRLTVL.

The chain carries TRBV5-1 and TRBJ2-4, with 12 bases lining up with TRBD2. Germline V lookup: CDR1 SGHRS, CDR2 YFSETQ. After removal of 3 bases from V and 0 bases from J, the junction contained 7 bases not matched to a gene. This CDR3 comprises 18 residues. CDR3 coding DNA: TGCGCCAGCAGCTCGCGACTAGCGGGAGTCGGAGCCAAAAACATTCAGTACTTC. Translating it yields CASSSRLAGVGAKNIQYF. Combining the CDR3 with reference TRBV5-1 and TRBJ2-4 gives the whole variable domain KAGVTQTPRYLIKTRGQQVTLSCSPISGHRSVSWYQQTPGQGLQFLFEYFSETQRNKGNFPGRFSGRQFSNSRSEMNVSTLELGDSALYLCASSSRLAGVGAKNIQYFGAGTRLSVL.

The V and J genes are TRBV7-3 and TRBJ2-1; D call uncertain. The V gene lost 0 bases and the J gene lost 10 bases, with 10 bases spanning the gap. The CDR3 covers 13 residues. CDR1 is SGHTA and CDR2 is FQGTGA in the germline V gene. CDR3 sequence: CASSLTRSAEQFF. CDR3 DNA: TGTGCCAGCAGCTTAACGCGATCGGCCGAGCAGTTCTTC.

The chain joins TRBV29-1 to TRBJ2-7; 7 nucleotides align to TRBD2. The J call could be wrong; TRBJ2-1 is a better fit for the DNA end. Germline CDR1 is SQVTM and CDR2 is ANQGSEA. This CDR3 is built from 13 residues. The CDR3 nucleotides read TGCAGCGTTGCTGCGGGGGCCTACAATGAGCAGTTCTTC. Its protein is CSVAAGAYNEQFF.

This chain uses TRBV4-1 with TRBJ1-5, with a possible D match to TRBD1 (6 bases). The CDR3 extends over 15 amino acids. Between the trimmed V and J ends, which lost 0 bases and 3 bases, there was a span of 9 bases. Germline V gene sequence: CDR1 MGHRA, CDR2 YSYEKL. This CDR3 reads CASSQEWGPNQPQHF. CDR3 sequence (DNA): TGCGCCAGCAGCCAAGAATGGGGGCCCAATCAGCCCCAGCATTTT.

The chain combines TRBV6-6 with TRBJ2-5; D might be TRBD1 (6 bases). With 2 bases removed from V and 3 bases from J, the gap between germline ends came to 16 bases. The germline CDR1 and CDR2 sequences are MNHNY and SVGAGI (reference sequence). CDR3 length equals 16 residues. CDR3 nucleotides: TGTGCCAGCAGTTACCCCCCCCTGGGGGCGGAAGAGACCCAGTACTTC. The encoded protein is CASSYPPLGAEETQYF.

The V gene is TRBV7-9, the J gene TRBJ2-3, with TRBD1 identical over 11 bases. This CDR3 spans 16 amino acids. J was trimmed by 4 bases and V by 5 bases; bases with no gene match: 8. The germline V gene has CDR1 SEHNR and CDR2 FQNEAQ (reference sequence). CDR3 residues: CASSPPDRGRSDTQYF. DNA of the CDR3: TGTGCCAGCAGCCCCCCGGACAGGGGGCGGTCAGATACGCAGTATTTT.

This sequence joins TRBV15 and TRBJ1-6; D is unclear. Trimming cost V 1 base and J 0 bases, with 13 bases left between them. This CDR3 is 18 amino acids long. Germline V lookup: CDR1 LNHNV, CDR2 YYDKDF (reference sequence). The CDR3 loop reads CATSRGRTESSYNSPLHF. For the CDR3, the DNA is TGTGCCACCAGCAGAGGACGGACTGAGAGCTCCTATAATTCACCCCTCCACTTT. Using reference TRBV15 and TRBJ1-6 for the parts outside the CDR3, the full variable domain is DAMVIQNPRYQVTQFGKPVTLSCSQTLNHNVMYWYQQKSSQAPKLLFHYYDKDFNNEADTPDNFQSRRPNTSFCFLDIRSPGLGDTAMYLCATSRGRTESSYNSPLHFGNGTRLTVT.

The V call is TRBV29-1, the J call TRBJ2-3, with a possible D match to TRBD2 (6 bases). The CDR3 length is 16 residues. V dropped 0 bases and J dropped 0 bases, with 13 bases sitting between them. Germline V gene lookup returns CDR1 SQVTM and CDR2 ANQGSEA. The CDR3, as DNA: TGCAGCGTTGAAGACTTCGCGGAGGGTAGCACAGATACGCAGTATTTT. The encoded protein is CSVEDFAEGSTDTQYF.

This chain uses TRBV12-5 with TRBJ1-1; D is undetermined. The CDR3 has 15 residues. Germline CDR1 LGHNT, CDR2 FRNRAP. Trimming took off 4 bases at V and 4 bases at J, with 16 bases between the two ends. The CDR3, as DNA: TGTGCTAGTGGTTCACAGTGGGGATGGGTCACTGAAGCTTTCTTT. It yields the protein CASGSQWGWVTEAFF.